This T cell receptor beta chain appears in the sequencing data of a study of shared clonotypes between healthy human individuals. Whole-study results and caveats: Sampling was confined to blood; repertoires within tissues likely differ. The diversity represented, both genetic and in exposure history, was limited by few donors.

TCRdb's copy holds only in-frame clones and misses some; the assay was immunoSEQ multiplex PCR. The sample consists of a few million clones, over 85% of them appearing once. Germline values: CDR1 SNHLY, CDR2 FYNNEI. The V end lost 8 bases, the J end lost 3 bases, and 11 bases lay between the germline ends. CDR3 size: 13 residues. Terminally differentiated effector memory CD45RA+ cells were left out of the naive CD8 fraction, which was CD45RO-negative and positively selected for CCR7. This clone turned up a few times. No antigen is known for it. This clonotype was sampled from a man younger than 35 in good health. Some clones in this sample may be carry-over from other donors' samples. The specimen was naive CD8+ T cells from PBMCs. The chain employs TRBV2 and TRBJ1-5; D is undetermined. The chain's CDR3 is CASFSDYNQPQHF. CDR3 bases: TGTGCCAGCTTCTCGGACTACAATCAGCCCCAGCATTTT.